The entry that follows covers one T cell receptor (beta chain) sequence. Per the authors' pipeline: It was from reference gene primer amplification that nucleated cell counts were estimated. Repertoires were generated with immunoSEQ multiplex PCR, while TCRdb's copy carries only in-frame clones and drops some. V and J calls and clone size are given by that table; D and trimming were obtained from the DNA. Of approximately 230,000 clones listed, around 88% are singletons. These data belong to a study of blood T cell repertoires in COVID-19. Background on the study: COVID-19 samples, acute and convalescent, were from the United States, Italy and Spain. PBMCs, B-cell-depleted T cells, or T cells were the source of the cDNA or gDNA that made up the material.

The source material was peripheral blood. This TCR derives from an elderly man with acute or convalescent COVID-19.

The DNA for the CDR3 is TGTGCCAGTAGCGCCCGGGGTTCACCCCTCCACTTT. Amino acids: CASSARGSPLHF. The V call is TRBV19, the J call TRBJ1-6; the D is unclear. Trimming left V 6 bases short and J 9 bases short, with 9 bases between. CDR1 is LNHDA, CDR2 SQIVND, per germline (reference sequence). The CDR3 is made up of 12 amino acids.